One TCR beta chain is described in this entry. Its matching antigen is unknown. Assay used: immunoSEQ multiplex PCR; TCRdb lists only in-frame clones, some missing. Here the sample spans about 22,000 clones, roughly nine tenths being singletons. The V gene end was trimmed by 4 bases and the J gene end by 4 bases; junction bases not matched to a gene: 6. CDR1 is ENHRY and CDR2 is SYGVKD in the germline V gene. The CDR3 has 15 amino acids. This sample is part of a study of T cells in localized non-small cell lung cancer. Overall study results and limits: Sequencing was restricted to one tumor region; therefore, heterogeneity remains possible. Within adjacent lung there appeared a median about 54 of the top 100 tumor clones. Blood T cell density predicted longer survival; adjacent-lung clonality, shorter. Peak T cell clonality was found in uninvolved adjacent lung, exceeding tumor.

The J gene is TRBJ2-3, the V gene TRBV10-3; TRBD1 matches 9 bases. This TCR was sampled from a man aged 40 to 70 with stage II squamous cell lung carcinoma. The sequences come from PBMCs, collected before any cancer treatment. The CDR3, as DNA: TGTGCCATCAGTGTCGGGACAGGGAGTGCAGATACGCAGTATTTT. This gives the protein CAISVGTGSADTQYF.